Included here is one T cell receptor (beta chain) sequence, with context. Its antigen is as yet unknown. These data belong to a study of shared clonotypes between healthy human individuals. Donors had no recently reported acute infections or vaccinations and were HIV-negative. Whole-study results and caveats: Tissues were not sampled, only blood, and their repertoires likely differ.

Clones were read by immunoSEQ multiplex PCR, and TCRdb kept only the in-frame ones, dropping some. The sample carries roughly 450,000 clones, approximately 85% recorded once. Trimming removed 8 bases from V and 5 bases from J; junction bases left unmatched: 9. The CDR3 contains 14 residues. Germline lookup yields CDR1 WNHNN and CDR2 SYGVQD (reference sequence). The genes are TRBV10-1 and TRBJ2-7; 10 bases line up with TRBD2. Sequencing used PBMCs. The clonotype originates from a woman aged 40 to 50 in good health. Some clones in this sample may be carry-over from other donors' samples. CDR3: CASVGLAVGDEQYF. The CDR3 nucleotides are TGCGCCAGCGTTGGACTAGCGGTGGGCGACGAGCAGTACTTC.